This TCR beta chain was sequenced in a study of T cells in women clearing cervical HPV infection. Study in general: Controls gave blood once infection was undetectable; cases at lesion identification. With HLA typing for only a few women, HLA confounding remains possible.

Concerning this clone itself: Its cognate antigen is unknown. The read terminates 3 residues before the CDR3 end, so the remaining end is supplied by the germline J gene.

Study-wide results and limits: TRBV6-7 abundance was lower in cases than controls (around 0.11% versus 0.16%). Associations may precede or follow infection; HPV-specific or memory T cells were not isolated.

The protocol was immunoSEQ multiplex PCR, while the TCRdb copy is restricted to in-frame clones and leaves out a portion. The sample is made up of tens of thousands of clones, and the top ten hold 2.5% to 3.5% of it. CDR3 size: 15 residues. After removal of 4 bases from V and 1 base from J, the junction contained 6 bases not matched to a gene. In germline, CDR1 is LNHDA, CDR2 SQIVND (reference sequence). The sample taken for sequencing was blood buffy coat. This receptor was obtained from a woman aged 18 to 75 with a cervical HPV16 infection that either progressed to CIN3+ or cleared (not recorded which). This rearrangement joins TRBV19 to TRBJ1-1; 7 bases match TRBD1. The CDR3 sequence is CASSSSQGKNTEAFF. The covered CDR3 bases are TGTGCCAGTAGTAGCTCACAGGGGAAGAACACTGAA.